These 26 T cell receptor beta chains were sequenced from one sample in a study of vaccination and CD4 T cells after COVID-19. Oncomine TCR Beta short-read sequencing was applied to DNA from cultured CD4+ T cells. TCRdb processed the PCR reads anew with MiXCR; each CDR3 protein has one entry. Altogether just under 2,000 distinct CDR3 sequences are present, about 16% being singletons, with the ten largest covering roughly 20%. Their specific antigens are unknown. As for treatment: roughly 10-day PBMC culture with coronavirus spike peptide pools or control peptides (ViraFEST assay). The unexposed donor's CD4+ T cells were collected before the COVID-19 pandemic (2011-2018). Source material: CD4+ T cells from blood, cultured in vitro. Receptor source: a human donor in good health.

Within the sample, this clonotype is large (0.1 to 1%). The chain carries TRBV7-2 and TRBJ2-5; the D gene is possibly TRBD1 (6 bases). CDR3 length: 15 residues. V lost 5 bases to trimming and J lost 5 bases, with 18 bases between them. CDR1 SGHTA and CDR2 FQGNSA come from the germline V gene. The DNA for the CDR3 is TGTGCCAGCAGCAAGTACACAGGGACGGACGAGACCCAGTACTTC. Amino acids: CASSKYTGTDETQYF.

This clonotype qualifies as medium-sized (0.01 to 0.1%). The chain is built from TRBV7-7 and TRBJ2-5, with 8 bases that match TRBD2. Germline CDR1 is SSHAT and CDR2 is FNYEAQ (reference sequence). V was pared by 2 bases and J by 5 bases, with 13 bases of the junction left unmatched. CDR3 length: 17 amino acids. The CDR3 bases are TGTGCCAGCAGCTTAAACGGGGCGAGTAGCGGGGACGAGACCCAGTACTTC. Its translation: CASSLNGASSGDETQYF.

CDR3 DNA sequence: TGCGCCAGCAGCTTGGCCTCGAGGACTGAGACCCAGTACTTC. It is translated as CASSLASRTETQYF. V is TRBV5-1 and J is TRBJ2-5, with a weak D call TRBD2 (5 bases). CDR1 is SGHRS and CDR2 is YFSETQ in the germline V gene. Trimming pared 0 bases from V and 5 bases from J, leaving 11 bases between. CDR3 length equals 14 residues.

By share, this clonotype ranks as medium-sized. The rearrangement links TRBV7-8 to TRBJ2-5, with D unclear. This CDR3 contains 15 residues. V was cut by 0 bases and J by 5 bases, with 13 bases left in between. Germline CDR1 SGHVS, CDR2 FQNEAQ. Here the CDR3 reads CASSLALGVGETQYF. As DNA, the CDR3 is TGTGCCAGCAGCTTAGCTCTTGGGGTGGGGGAGACCCAGTACTTC. Full variable domain (outside the CDR3, taken from reference TRBV7-8 and TRBJ2-5): GAGVSQSPRYKVAKRGQDVALRCDPISGHVSLFWYQQALGQGPEFLTYFQNEAQLDKSGLPSDRFFAERPEGSVSTLKIQRTQQEDSAVYLCASSLALGVGETQYFGPGTRLLVL.

This clonotype is medium-sized by share. This chain links TRBV27 with TRBJ2-2; D perhaps matches TRBD1 (6 bases). This CDR3 has 15 amino acids. Germline CDR1 MNHEY, CDR2 SMNVEV (reference sequence). Trimming stripped 8 bases from V and 6 bases from J, with 19 bases between. CDR3 coding DNA: TGTGCCAGCGGGGCAGTGGGGGCTTACGCCGGGGAGCTGTTTTTT. Translated, it gives CASGAVGAYAGELFF.

Notes on this clonotype: One base away lies a much larger clone, so this may be a sequencing read error. The chain employs TRBV19 and TRBJ1-5; 9 nucleotides align to TRBD1. Germline values: CDR1 LNHDA, CDR2 SQIVND (reference sequence). V trimming: 6 bases; J trimming: 2 bases; junction bases outside the gene matches: 8. The CDR3 contains 16 residues. The CDR3 bases are TGTGCCAGTAGCAACAGACAGGGGGTTCGCAATCAGCCCCAGCATTTT. Translation gives CASSNRQGVRNQPQHF.

The chain combines TRBV30 with TRBJ1-3; a weak D match, TRBD1 (5 bases). The CDR3 totals 16 residues. The V gene's germline CDR1 is GTSNPN and CDR2 SVGIG (reference sequence). Trimming took 3 bases from V and 1 from J, leaving 16 bases between them. The CDR3 DNA sequence: TGTGCCTGGAGAGCACTAGGGGAGAGGTCTGGAAACACCATATATTTT. Translation: CAWRALGERSGNTIYF.

The rearrangement uses TRBV18 and TRBJ2-7, with 8 bases aligning to TRBD2. Trimming cost V 6 bases and J 2 bases; bases outside gene matches: 9. CDR3 length equals 15 residues. The V gene's germline CDR1 is KGHSH and CDR2 LQKENI. The CDR3 loop reads CASSRAGGPPYEQYF. CDR3 in DNA: TGTGCCAGCTCCCGGGCGGGGGGCCCACCCTACGAGCAGTACTTC. The whole variable domain, filled in from reference TRBV18 and TRBJ2-7, reads NAGVMQNPRHLVRRRGQEARLRCSPMKGHSHVYWYRQLPEEGLKFMVYLQKENIIDESGMPKERFSAEFPKEGPSILRIQQVVRGDSAAYFCASSRAGGPPYEQYFGPGTRLTVT.

This clonotype qualifies as medium-sized. The rearrangement links TRBV27 to TRBJ2-1; TRBD2 aligns across 12 bases. Germline values: CDR1 MNHEY, CDR2 SMNVEV (reference sequence). The length of the CDR3 is 18 residues. Trimming cost V 5 bases and J 4 bases; bases outside gene matches: 12. This CDR3 is CASSPHVWTSGNYNEQFF. DNA for the CDR3: TGTGCCAGCAGTCCTCATGTCTGGACTAGCGGGAATTACAATGAGCAGTTCTTC.

This clonotype turned up a few times. The chain has TRBV5-1 and TRBJ1-2; maybe TRBD1 (6 bases). The CDR3 sequence is 15 residues long. V gave up 0 bases and J gave up 8 bases, with 17 bases separating them. Germline values: CDR1 SGHRS, CDR2 YFSETQ. In nucleotides, the CDR3 is TGCGCCAGCAGCTTGGCAGGGGAGGGCTCTAGGGGCTACACCTTC. It translates to CASSLAGEGSRGYTF. The variable domain in full, with the rest retrieved from reference TRBV5-1 and TRBJ1-2, is KAGVTQTPRYLIKTRGQQVTLSCSPISGHRSVSWYQQTPGQGLQFLFEYFSETQRNKGNFPGRFSGRQFSNSRSEMNVSTLELGDSALYLCASSLAGEGSRGYTFGSGTRLTVV.

This clonotype counts as hyperexpanded. The V and J genes are TRBV5-4 and TRBJ2-5; 8 nucleotides line up with TRBD2. Germline lookup yields CDR1 SGHNT and CDR2 YYREEE (reference sequence). The length of the CDR3 is 15 residues. The V and J ends lost 0 bases and 2 bases, in that order; junction bases with no gene match: 3. CDR3 nucleotide sequence: TGTGCCAGCAGCTTGGTTCTAGCGGGTCAAGAGACCCAGTACTTC. Protein product: CASSLVLAGQETQYF.

The chain uses TRBV30 and TRBJ1-6, with TRBD1 matching over 7 bases. Trimming cost V 1 base and J 8 bases; bases outside gene matches: 11. The CDR3 is made up of 16 amino acids. Germline V lookup: CDR1 GTSNPN, CDR2 SVGIG (reference sequence). CDR3: CAWSDQPGQYYSPLHF. In DNA, the CDR3 is TGTGCCTGGAGTGACCAACCGGGACAGTACTATTCACCCCTCCACTTT.

In this sample, this clonotype is medium-sized. The genes are TRBV27 and TRBJ2-7; weak D call: TRBD1 (7 bases). Germline CDR1 reads MNHEY; CDR2 reads SMNVEV (reference sequence). This CDR3 is 16 amino acids long. V was shortened by 5 bases and J by 2 bases, with 19 bases between the two germline ends. The CDR3 is CASSRRGGTEAYEQYF. CDR3 sequence (DNA): TGTGCCAGCAGTCGCAGGGGCGGGACAGAGGCCTACGAGCAGTACTTC.

In the case of this clonotype: A read error may explain this, as a much larger clone is one base away. The chain is built from TRBV7-9 and TRBJ2-7; 8 bases are a match to TRBD2. Germline values: CDR1 SEHNR, CDR2 FQNEAQ (reference sequence). The CDR3 totals 17 residues. The J segment lost 3 bases and the V segment lost 5 bases, leaving 15 bases of the junction unmatched. CDR3 bases: TGTGCCAGCAGCCCCCCGCCCCGGCTAGCGGGCAACTACGAGCAGTACTTC. It is translated as CASSPPPRLAGNYEQYF.

By sample share, this clonotype is medium-sized. The gene calls are TRBV4-3 and TRBJ1-2; D gene uncertain. This CDR3 comprises 14 residues. In germline, CDR1 is LGHNA, CDR2 YSLEER. Trimming left V 0 bases short and J 6 bases short, with 11 bases between. CDR3 sequence: CASSQEHSTHGYTF. DNA of the CDR3: TGCGCCAGCAGCCAAGAGCACAGTACGCATGGCTACACCTTC.

This clonotype is deemed medium-sized. The chain carries TRBV5-4 and TRBJ1-2; TRBD1 agrees at 8 bases. Germline CDR1 reads SGHNT; CDR2 reads YYREEE (reference sequence). V was clipped by 0 bases and J by 4 bases; unmatched bases: 5. The CDR3 is 15 residues long. As DNA, the CDR3 is TGTGCCAGCAGCTTGGAGCAGGGGGCAGGCTATGGCTACACCTTC. This sequence encodes CASSLEQGAGYGYTF.

The gene calls are TRBV19 and TRBJ1-1, with a weak D call TRBD1 (5 bases). The CDR3 is made up of 14 amino acids. Germline V CDR1 and CDR2: LNHDA, SQIVND (reference sequence). V was trimmed by 7 bases and J by 7 bases, leaving 19 bases between them. This CDR3 reads CASTPVRGAGEAFF. The CDR3 nucleotides are TGTGCCAGTACCCCAGTTCGGGGCGCGGGTGAAGCTTTCTTT. Using reference TRBV19 and TRBJ1-1 for the parts outside the CDR3, the full variable domain is DGGITQSPKYLFRKEGQNVTLSCEQNLNHDAMYWYRQDPGQGLRLIYYSQIVNDFQKGDIAEGYSVSREKKESFPLTVTSAQKNPTAFYLCASTPVRGAGEAFFGQGTRLTVV.

CDR3 nucleotides: TGCAGTGCTTCCCTCGGACAGGACAATCAGCCCCAGCATTTT. Its protein product is CSASLGQDNQPQHF. The chain joins TRBV20-1 to TRBJ1-5; TRBD1 matches 7 bases. The J segment lost 3 bases and the V segment lost 5 bases, leaving 7 bases of the junction unmatched. Germline CDR1 DFQATT, CDR2 SNEGSKA (reference sequence). The CDR3 spans 14 residues.

This clonotype is termed medium-sized. J is TRBJ2-5 and V is TRBV7-9, with 12 bases identical to TRBD2. J lost 5 bases, V lost 4 bases, and 5 bases had no gene match. This CDR3 is 15 amino acids long. The germline gives CDR1 SEHNR, CDR2 FQNEAQ (reference sequence). DNA for the CDR3: TGTGCCAGCAGCTCCGGACTAGCGGGAAGGGAGACCCAGTACTTC. Protein: CASSSGLAGRETQYF.

This chain connects TRBV14 to TRBJ2-1, with 8 bases identical to TRBD2. With V trimmed by 5 bases and J by 0 bases, 6 bases remained unmatched. The length of the CDR3 is 16 residues. The germline gives CDR1 SGHDN, CDR2 FVKESK. Written as DNA, the CDR3 is TGTGCCAGCAGCAAGCTAGCGGGCCTCTCCTACAATGAGCAGTTCTTC. Protein sequence: CASSKLAGLSYNEQFF.

As concerns this clonotype: A much larger clone lies one base from this, so it may be a read error. The chain is built from TRBV20-1 and TRBJ1-1, with 9 bases matching TRBD1. The V gene end was trimmed by 7 bases and the J gene end by 4 bases; junction bases not matched to a gene: 16. This CDR3 has 16 residues. Germline V gives CDR1 DFQATT, CDR2 SNEGSKA (reference sequence). Here the CDR3 DNA reads TGCAGTGTCACCCCCCCCGGACAGGGGTCGGGCACTGAAGCTTTCTTT. This codes for CSVTPPGQGSGTEAFF.

CDR3 sequence (DNA): TGCGCCAGCAGCTCTAGCGGAACCTCCTACAATGAGCAGTTCTTC. Translated, it gives CASSSSGTSYNEQFF. This sequence joins TRBV5-1 and TRBJ2-1; 7 nucleotides align to TRBD2. Trimming cost V 3 bases and J 0 bases; bases outside gene matches: 3. The CDR3 has 15 amino acids. Germline V CDR1 and CDR2: SGHRS, YFSETQ.

Sample share makes this clonotype medium-sized. The V gene is TRBV6-2 or TRBV6-3, the J gene TRBJ1-1; D might be TRBD1 (6 bases). The CDR3 is 17 amino acids. V dropped 2 bases and J dropped 5 bases, with 21 bases sitting between them. The germline gives CDR1 MNHEY, CDR2 SVGEGT. This CDR3 is CASSYRRPGAAGTEAFF. Here the CDR3 DNA reads TGTGCCAGCAGTTACAGGCGACCAGGGGCCGCGGGGACTGAAGCTTTCTTT.

By share of the sample, this clonotype is medium-sized. The V call is TRBV10-2, the J call TRBJ1-5; D remains unclear. The CDR3 has 14 residues. Deletions cut 2 bases from V and 4 bases from J, with 9 bases between. From germline, CDR1 is WSHSY and CDR2 SAAADI. CDR3 nucleotide sequence: TGCGCCAGCAGTGAGACCATGGTTAATCAGCCCCAGCATTTT. Encoded protein: CASSETMVNQPQHF.

Relative to its sample, this clonotype is medium-sized. The genes are TRBV6-2 or TRBV6-3 and TRBJ2-2; D unresolved. CDR3 length: 16 amino acids. Per the germline V gene, CDR1 is MNHEY and CDR2 is SVGEGT. With 6 bases removed from V and 4 bases from J, the gap between germline ends came to 18 bases. The CDR3 spells CASRPPSHLSTGELFF. The CDR3 DNA reads TGTGCCAGCAGACCTCCATCCCATTTAAGCACCGGGGAGCTGTTTTTT.

In its sample, this clonotype was seen a few times. V usage is TRBV12-3 or TRBV12-4 and J usage is TRBJ2-3; TRBD1 agrees at 8 bases. This CDR3 has 15 residues. With V trimmed by 5 bases and J by 7 bases, 11 bases remained unmatched. CDR3: CASSTLRTGWHTQYF. Written as DNA, the CDR3 is TGTGCCAGCAGTACCCTCCGGACAGGGTGGCATACGCAGTATTTT.